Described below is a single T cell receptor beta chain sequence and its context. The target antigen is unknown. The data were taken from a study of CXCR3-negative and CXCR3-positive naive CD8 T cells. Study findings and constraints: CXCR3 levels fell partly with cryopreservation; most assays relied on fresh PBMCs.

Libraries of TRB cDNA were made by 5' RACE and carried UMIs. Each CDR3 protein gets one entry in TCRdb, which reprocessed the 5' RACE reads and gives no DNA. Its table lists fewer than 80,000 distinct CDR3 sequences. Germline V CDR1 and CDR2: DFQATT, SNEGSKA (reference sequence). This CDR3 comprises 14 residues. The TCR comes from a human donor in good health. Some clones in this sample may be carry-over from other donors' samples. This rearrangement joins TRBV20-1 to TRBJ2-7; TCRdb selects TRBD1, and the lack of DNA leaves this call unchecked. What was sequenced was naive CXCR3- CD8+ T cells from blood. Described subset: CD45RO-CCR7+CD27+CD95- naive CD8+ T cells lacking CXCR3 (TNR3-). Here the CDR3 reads CSATSGASSYEQYF.